This entry features one TCR delta chain sequence. Its antigen is unknown. The mismatch at residue 8 between this DNA's translation and the TCRdb protein of a much larger clone likely reflects a read error; the protein shown is translated from the DNA. Trimming removed 0 bases from V and 0 bases from J, leaving 17 bases between the germline ends. The cysteine opens and the phenylalanine closes a CDR3 of 20 amino acids. The retained sequence is limited to the CDR3, 60 bases, with the frame set at the first base. From a lookup of the germline V gene, CDR1 and CDR2 are GEAIGNYY and EKD. This sample was taken from a study of DNA immune sequencing with unique molecular identifiers (dated by TCRdb to the early 2020s). Concerning the study at large: Using immunomagnetic cell separation, gammadelta T cells were enriched from buffy coats, and the genomic DNA of these cells was sequenced. gammadelta T cells were enriched from PBMC of approximately eleven healthy individuals by fluorescence-activated cell sorting. For the enriched versus non-enriched comparison, roughly 98 ng enriched gammadelta T-cell DNA and roughly 950 ng non-enriched PBMC DNA were sequenced. The study developed and validated an ultrasensitive DNA-based TRD repertoire sequencing method using PCR-introduced unique molecular identifiers. The method was checked using synthetic reference molecules and blood samples from healthy people. All donors were healthy individuals, and fewer than 13 of the donors were profiled using sorted gammadelta T cells from peripheral blood. The study at large found these results: The primer-based approach is unable to detect novel TRD sequences that the primers do not target. Among clonotypes in healthy donors, the most frequent TRD rearrangement was TRDV2 paired with TRDJ1. TRD repertoire diversity varied between healthy donors, with several donors highly oligoclonal where top 5 clonotypes exceeded half of productive molecules.

Receptor amplification or capture employed multiplex PCR. A 32-plex assay with primers for all 8 TRDV and 4 TRDJ genes covering the CDR3 was used to amplify genomic DNA. A 12-nucleotide UMI was added during around 3 barcoding PCR cycles, followed by a second PCR with Illumina adapter primers. AMPure XP beads were used to purify the libraries, whose quality was checked on a Fragment Analyzer using the HS NGS Fragment kit. Sequencing used an Illumina MiniSeq mid-output kit with about 21% PhiX and 150 cycles of paired-end reads. Processing in the source paper ran as follows. Reads were processed with MIGEC version 1.2.9 to group reads by UMI and build error-corrected consensus sequences. For post-processing, modified scripts from VDJtools version 1.2.1 were used together with the tcR R package. Clonotypes were called again by TCRdb from the public reads via CATT, and duplicate nucleotide sequences were then merged into one entry. The V and J calls follow TCRdb's processing rather than the paper's. For this sample the table gives 1,500 to 2,000 delta-chain clones, of which around an eighth were detected only once. The top ten clones comprise approximately 54% of the sample.

The sequencing sample was made of gamma-delta T cells enriched from blood buffy coat, or unenriched PBMCs (not recorded which). In this chain, TRDV2 is recombined with TRDJ3, and TRDD3 may be the D gene, going by 5 matching bases. This sequence was found in a human donor in good health. The bases read TGTGCCTGTGACACCTTGGGGAACACGAACGGCTCCTGGGACACCCGACAGATGTTTTTC. Translated, it reads CACDTLGNTNGSWDTRQMFF.